A selection of T cell receptor beta chains follows, all from one sample in a study of molecular identifiers for immune sequencing clone quantification. TCRdb re-called the PCR reads through MiXCR, storing one row per CDR3 protein. The sample contains about 500,000 distinct CDR3 sequences, 20% to 25% of which appear only once. The sample taken for sequencing was naive CD8+ T cells from blood, with Jurkat cell RNA spiked in. Source of these receptors: a human donor in good health. Some libraries in this study had Jurkat cell RNA spiked in. CDR3s include the opening cysteine and the closing phenylalanine or tryptophan. A D gene is named only where the DNA matches it firmly. Size is omitted from some rows. Given values are once, few, many or a class for expanded clones.

d_gene: NA; j_gene: TRBJ1-2; abundance: many; v_gene: TRBV28; CDR3aa: CASSWAGSSYGYTF; CDR3nt: TGTGCCAGCAGTTGGGCAGGGTCGAGCTATGGCTACACCTTC
d_gene: NA; j_gene: TRBJ2-7; abundance: NA; v_gene: TRBV3-1; CDR3aa: CASSPTALSYEQYF; CDR3nt: TGTGCCAGCAGCCCAACAGCGCTCTCCTACGAGCAGTACTTC
d_gene: NA; j_gene: TRBJ1-1; abundance: few; v_gene: TRBV7-3; CDR3aa: CASSHGAGNTEAFF; CDR3nt: TGTGCCAGCAGCCACGGGGCAGGGAACACTGAAGCTTTCTTT
d_gene: TRBD1; j_gene: TRBJ2-5; abundance: many; v_gene: TRBV29-1; CDR3aa: CSVSLPGQGATQYF; CDR3nt: TGCAGCGTATCTTTACCGGGACAGGGGGCGACCCAGTACTTC
d_gene: TRBD1; j_gene: TRBJ2-1; abundance: NA; v_gene: TRBV5-6; CDR3aa: CASSLARGSVEQFF; CDR3nt: TGTGCCAGCAGCTTGGCCAGGGGGTCCGTTGAGCAGTTCTTC
d_gene: TRBD1; j_gene: TRBJ2-3; abundance: few; v_gene: TRBV11-2; CDR3aa: CASSGPETGVSTDTQYF; CDR3nt: TGTGCCAGCAGCGGACCCGAGACAGGGGTTAGCACAGATACGCAGTATTTT
d_gene: NA; j_gene: TRBJ2-3; abundance: few; v_gene: TRBV2; CDR3aa: CASKEEPSTDTQYF; CDR3nt: TGTGCCAGCAAAGAGGAGCCTAGCACAGATACGCAGTATTTT
d_gene: NA; j_gene: TRBJ2-7; abundance: few; v_gene: TRBV19; CDR3aa: CASSALGVYEQYF; CDR3nt: TGTGCCAGTAGTGCGTTAGGCGTTTACGAGCAGTACTTC
d_gene: TRBD1; j_gene: TRBJ1-4; abundance: many; v_gene: TRBV28; CDR3aa: CASSGTSGTGYGKLFF; CDR3nt: TGTGCCAGCAGCGGAACTTCCGGGACAGGTTATGGAAAACTGTTTTTT
d_gene: TRBD2; j_gene: TRBJ2-1; abundance: few; v_gene: TRBV6-1; CDR3aa: CALKIGTSGGSSYNEQFF; CDR3nt: TGTGCCCTCAAGATCGGGACTAGCGGGGGGAGCTCCTACAATGAGCAGTTCTTC
d_gene: NA; j_gene: TRBJ2-7; abundance: NA; v_gene: TRBV19; CDR3aa: CASSIAGGSYVYEQCF; CDR3nt: TGTGCCAGTAGTATAGCTGGGGGAAGTTACGTCTACGAGCAGTGCTTC
d_gene: TRBD2; j_gene: TRBJ2-7; abundance: NA; v_gene: TRBV20-1; CDR3aa: CSARDRSGLAGNRLYEQYF; CDR3nt: TGCAGTGCTAGAGATAGGTCGGGACTAGCGGGAAACCGGCTCTACGAGCAGTACTTC
d_gene: TRBD2; j_gene: TRBJ2-7; abundance: many; v_gene: TRBV20-1; CDR3aa: CSASYGGGNSYEQYF; CDR3nt: TGCAGTGCTAGTTATGGGGGAGGGAACTCCTACGAGCAGTACTTC